The TCR beta chain described here comes from a study of blood T cell repertoires in COVID-19. Study information: The United States, Italy and Spain supplied acute and convalescent COVID-19 samples. Sample material is recorded as cDNA or gDNA derived from T cells, B-cell-depleted T cells, or PBMCs.

In the original workflow: Reference gene primer amplification gave nucleated cell count estimates. Clones were sequenced by immunoSEQ multiplex PCR, and TCRdb holds only the in-frame ones, with some missing. V, J and clone size are taken as reported in that table, and D and trimming were inferred from the DNA itself. The data hold 140,000 to 150,000 clones, with approximately 81% observed a single time. A single count supports this clone. V lost 5 bases to trimming and J lost 7 bases; unmatched junction nucleotides: 10. This CDR3 spans 15 amino acids. The V gene's germline CDR1 is MNHEY and CDR2 SVGAGI.

Material for sequencing was peripheral blood. The rearrangement joins TRBV6-5 to TRBJ1-2; 10 bases match TRBD1. This receptor was obtained from a human donor in a cohort sampled during active COVID-19. Written as DNA, the CDR3 is TGTGCCAGCAGTCCCCGACGGACAGGGGGATTTGGCTACACCTTC. Translating it yields CASSPRRTGGFGYTF.